This T cell receptor (beta chain) was sequenced for a study of blood T cell repertoires in COVID-19. Study-wide context: Both acute and convalescent COVID-19 samples were obtained from the United States, Italy and Spain.

Original methodology: By means of reference gene primer amplification, nucleated cell counts were estimated. The table came from immunoSEQ multiplex PCR; TCRdb's copy has only in-frame clones and leaves some out. V and J calls plus clone size are reproduced from that table; the DNA served to infer D and trimming. There are around 140,000 clones in the sample; 85% to 90% occur only once, and less than 2.5% lies in the top ten. The germline gives CDR1 SGHVS, CDR2 FQNEAQ. This CDR3 comprises 15 residues. V was trimmed by 5 bases and J by 0 bases, leaving 11 bases between them. The sequencing input was peripheral blood. The V gene is TRBV7-8, the J gene TRBJ1-3, with no clear D. The receptor was derived from a man between 50 and 59 years old with active COVID-19. CDR3 in DNA: TGTGCCAGCAGCACTGGGCTGCACTCTGGAAACACCATATATTTT. Encoded protein: CASSTGLHSGNTIYF.